Shown below are 17 T cell receptor beta chains from a single sample sequenced in a study of vaccination effects on CD4 cells after COVID-19. The protocol was immunoSEQ multiplex PCR, while the TCRdb copy is restricted to in-frame clones and leaves out a portion. This table has around 36,000 clones, 70% appearing once. Within the ViraFEST assay, antigen-specific CD4+ T cells underwent expansion with viral peptide pools prior to sequencing. Following a roughly 9-day culture, CD4+ T cells were purified. In the vaccine recipients, nucleocapsid antibodies were negative and there was no prior SARS-CoV-2 infection. These receptors lack a known antigen. The material sequenced was CD4+ T cells from PBMCs cultured with SARS-CoV-2 spike peptides, taken before COVID-19 vaccination. The receptors shown here come from a human donor who received a COVID-19 vaccine.

This clone has just a few counts. The chain joins TRBV5-1 to TRBJ1-1; maybe TRBD1 (5 bases). The CDR3 runs to 14 residues. The V gene lost 1 base and the J gene lost 1 base, with 8 bases spanning the gap. Germline loops: CDR1 SGHRS, CDR2 YFSETQ. The CDR3 region has the DNA TGCGCCAGCAGCTTGAAAGGGACGAACACTGAAGCTTTCTTT. Translated, it gives CASSLKGTNTEAFF.

The rearrangement joins TRBV6-1 to TRBJ1-1; TRBD1 is a possible D gene (6 bases). Germline-derived CDR1 and CDR2 are MNHNS and SASEGT. The V end lost 1 base, the J end lost 5 bases, and 8 bases lay between the germline ends. The CDR3 loop spans 13 amino acids. In nucleotides, the CDR3 is TGTGCCAGCAGTGAAGGGGGGCGGACTGAAGCTTTCTTT. It codes for CASSEGGRTEAFF.

The V and J genes are TRBV18 and TRBJ2-7; TRBD1 aligns across 8 bases. The CDR3 has 14 residues. From germline, CDR1 is KGHSH and CDR2 LQKENI. The J segment lost 3 bases and the V segment lost 4 bases, leaving 5 bases of the junction unmatched. The CDR3 region has the DNA TGTGCCAGCTCACGCCAGGGGGCTAGCTACGAGCAGTACTTC. Translation: CASSRQGASYEQYF. The complete variable domain, with remaining parts taken from reference TRBV18 and TRBJ2-7, reads NAGVMQNPRHLVRRRGQEARLRCSPMKGHSHVYWYRQLPEEGLKFMVYLQKENIIDESGMPKERFSAEFPKEGPSILRIQQVVRGDSAAYFCASSRQGASYEQYFGPGTRLTVT.

This clone was observed a handful of times. The chain carries TRBV27 and TRBJ1-6, with TRBD1 as a possible D gene (5 bases). Germline loops: CDR1 MNHEY, CDR2 SMNVEV (reference sequence). There are 14 residues in the CDR3. V was cut by 6 bases and J by 6 bases, with 12 bases left in between. CDR3: CASSAAGPNSPLHF. CDR3 bases: TGTGCCAGCAGCGCCGCAGGGCCTAATTCACCCCTCCACTTT.

The chain couples TRBV7-2 to TRBJ2-5; D is perhaps TRBD1 (5 bases). CDR3 length: 17 residues. V was cut by 0 bases and J by 6 bases, with 20 bases left in between. Looked up from germline, CDR1 is SGHTA and CDR2 is FQGNSA. This CDR3 is CASSLAPKGLGVKTQYF. The CDR3 nucleotides read TGTGCCAGCAGCTTAGCGCCTAAAGGGCTAGGGGTAAAGACCCAGTACTTC. The entire variable domain, with the rest obtained from reference TRBV7-2 and TRBJ2-5, is as follows: GAGVSQSPSNKVTEKGKDVELRCDPISGHTALYWYRQSLGQGLEFLIYFQGNSAPDKSGLPSDRFSAERTGGSVSTLTIQRTQQEDSAVYLCASSLAPKGLGVKTQYFGPGTRLLVL.

The chain combines TRBV5-1 with TRBJ2-2, with no clear D. V was cut by 0 bases and J by 8 bases, with 8 bases left in between. This CDR3 is 13 amino acids long. The germline V gene has CDR1 SGHRS and CDR2 YFSETQ. The CDR3 loop is CASSLGNQGELFF. The CDR3 DNA is TGCGCCAGCAGCTTGGGAAACCAGGGGGAGCTGTTTTTT.

This clone was observed once. The V and J genes are TRBV5-1 and TRBJ1-1; 8 bases fit TRBD1. This CDR3 region has 16 residues. The germline CDR1 and CDR2 sequences are SGHRS and YFSETQ. Trimming took 3 bases from V and 4 from J; bases not matched to a gene: 11. CDR3 protein: CASSSQGAVDGTEAFF. For the CDR3, the DNA is TGCGCCAGCAGCTCTCAGGGGGCGGTGGATGGCACTGAAGCTTTCTTT.

The V call is TRBV6-5, the J call TRBJ2-7, with D perhaps TRBD1 (5 bases). With 6 bases removed from V and 7 bases from J, the gap between germline ends came to 16 bases. There are 13 residues in the CDR3. CDR1 and CDR2 (germline): MNHEY, SVGAGI. This CDR3 reads CASSPDGAREQYF. CDR3 sequence (DNA): TGTGCCAGCAGCCCGGATGGGGCTAGAGAGCAGTACTTC.

The V gene is TRBV27, the J gene TRBJ2-2; 7 bases are shared with TRBD1. J lost 5 bases, V lost 2 bases, and 2 bases had no gene match. CDR3 length: 14 residues. Germline V gene data show CDR1 as MNHEY and CDR2 as SMNVEV (reference sequence). CDR3: CASSLNRGTGELFF. For the CDR3, the DNA is TGTGCCAGCAGTTTAAACAGGGGAACCGGGGAGCTGTTTTTT.

The CDR3 DNA reads as TGTGCCAGCAGCTCCGGGACCGTTAGCACAGATACGCAGTATTTT. Translating gives CASSSGTVSTDTQYF. The V and J genes are TRBV7-9 and TRBJ2-3; TRBD1 or TRBD2 may be the D gene (5 bases each). Germline CDR1 SEHNR, CDR2 FQNEAQ (reference sequence). CDR3 length: 15 amino acids. Trimming shortened V by 4 bases and J by 0 bases, and 11 bases separated the two germline ends.

The J gene is TRBJ2-7, the V gene TRBV18; 13 nucleotides match TRBD2. The V and J ends lost 2 bases and 5 bases, in that order; junction bases with no gene match: 0. The CDR3 extends over 14 amino acids. Germline loops: CDR1 KGHSH, CDR2 LQKENI. CDR3 nucleotides: TGTGCCAGCTCACCAGGACTAGCGGGAGACGAGCAGTACTTC. It translates to CASSPGLAGDEQYF.

This clone has a handful of counts. V and J are TRBV28 and TRBJ2-3, with D perhaps matching TRBD2 (6 bases). Germline V CDR1 and CDR2: MDHEN, SYDVKM. Trimming took 4 bases from V and 2 from J, leaving 19 bases between them. This CDR3 has 17 residues. The DNA for the CDR3 is TGTGCCAGCAGTTCGCCGGGTCGGGCGGGGTACACAGATACGCAGTATTTT. It specifies CASSSPGRAGYTDTQYF.

This clone was seen only a few times. The rearrangement joins TRBV7-9 to TRBJ2-3, with TRBD1 matching over 9 bases. Germline CDR1 reads SEHNR; CDR2 reads FQNEAQ (reference sequence). The CDR3 runs 15 residues. V trimming: 3 bases; J trimming: 1 base; junction bases outside the gene matches: 2. CDR3 region: CASSFWTGGTDTQYF. CDR3 in DNA: TGTGCCAGCAGCTTTTGGACAGGGGGCACAGATACGCAGTATTTT.

The CDR3 region is CASSPGAVETQYF. The DNA for the CDR3 is TGTGCCAGCTCGCCCGGGGCGGTCGAGACCCAGTACTTC. The chain combines TRBV18 with TRBJ2-5, with D tentatively TRBD1 or TRBD2 (5 bases each). Germline assignment: CDR1 KGHSH and CDR2 LQKENI. The CDR3 spans 13 residues. V shed 6 bases and J shed 5 bases, with 13 bases lying between them.

V and J are TRBV3-1 (or the pseudogene TRBV3-2) and TRBJ2-5; 8 bases map to TRBD1. The V gene's germline CDR1 is LGHDT and CDR2 YNNKEL (reference sequence). The junction had 5 bases not matched to a gene; V was cut back by 3 bases and J by 2 bases. This CDR3 spans 15 amino acids. The CDR3 region is CASSQTGVGQETQYF. CDR3 coding DNA: TGTGCCAGCAGCCAGACAGGGGTAGGGCAAGAGACCCAGTACTTC.

This chain connects TRBV2 to TRBJ1-4; D perhaps matches TRBD1 (6 bases). The V end lost 6 bases, the J end lost 8 bases, and 16 bases lay between the germline ends. CDR1 is SNHLY and CDR2 is FYNNEI in the germline V gene. The CDR3 totals 14 residues. CDR3 residues: CASRKQGFGEKLFF. The CDR3 nucleotides are TGTGCCAGCAGGAAACAGGGATTTGGGGAAAAACTGTTTTTT.

This clone has just one count. This chain joins TRBV10-3 and TRBJ2-3; D may be TRBD1 or TRBD2 (5 bases each). The CDR3 extends over 13 amino acids. Trimming removed 6 bases from V and 0 bases from J, with 7 bases in between. Germline CDR1 is ENHRY and CDR2 is SYGVKD. The CDR3 nucleotides read TGTGCCATCAGGGGGACGAGCACAGATACGCAGTATTTT. The encoded protein is CAIRGTSTDTQYF.